This TCR beta chain was sequenced for a study of blood T cell repertoires in COVID-19. Overall study: From the United States, Italy and Spain came samples of acute and convalescent COVID-19. PBMCs, B-cell-depleted T cells, or T cells provided the cDNA or gDNA that made up the material.

Original data processing: From reference gene primer amplification, estimates of nucleated cell counts were derived. TCRdb's copy holds only in-frame clones and misses some; the assay was immunoSEQ multiplex PCR. V and J calls and clone size are as listed in that table; D and trimming were resolved from the DNA. The sample lists 80,000 to 95,000 clones, roughly 87% occurring once. The CDR3 totals 15 residues. With 0 bases clipped from V and 3 bases from J, the junction kept 3 bases outside the gene matches. CDR1 GTSNPN and CDR2 SVGIG come from the germline V gene (reference sequence). The sequence came from a woman in her 50s with active or convalescent COVID-19. The genes are TRBV30 and TRBJ2-2, with 8 nucleotides matching TRBD2. Sequenced material: peripheral blood. CDR3 amino acids: CAWSVGGADTGELFF. In nucleotides, the CDR3 is TGTGCCTGGAGTGTCGGGGGGGCCGACACCGGGGAGCTGTTTTTT.